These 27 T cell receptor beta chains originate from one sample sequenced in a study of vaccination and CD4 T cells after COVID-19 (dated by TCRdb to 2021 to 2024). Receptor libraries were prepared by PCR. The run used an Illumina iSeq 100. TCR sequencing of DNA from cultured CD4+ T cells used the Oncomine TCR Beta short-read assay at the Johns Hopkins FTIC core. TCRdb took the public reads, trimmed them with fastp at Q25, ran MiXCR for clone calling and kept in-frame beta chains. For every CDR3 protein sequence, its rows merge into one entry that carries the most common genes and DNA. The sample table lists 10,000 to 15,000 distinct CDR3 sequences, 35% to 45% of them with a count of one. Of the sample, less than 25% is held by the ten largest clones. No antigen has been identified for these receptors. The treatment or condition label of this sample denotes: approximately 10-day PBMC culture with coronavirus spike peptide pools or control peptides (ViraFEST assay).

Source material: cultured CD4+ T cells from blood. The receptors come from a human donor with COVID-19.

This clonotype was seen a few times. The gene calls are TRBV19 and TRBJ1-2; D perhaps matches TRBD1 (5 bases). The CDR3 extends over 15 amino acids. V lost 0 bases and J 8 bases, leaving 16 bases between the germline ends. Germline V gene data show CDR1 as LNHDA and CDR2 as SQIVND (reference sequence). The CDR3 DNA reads TGTGCCAGTAGTATAGATCGTCAGGGTTGGAAAGGCTACACCTTC. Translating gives CASSIDRQGWKGYTF.

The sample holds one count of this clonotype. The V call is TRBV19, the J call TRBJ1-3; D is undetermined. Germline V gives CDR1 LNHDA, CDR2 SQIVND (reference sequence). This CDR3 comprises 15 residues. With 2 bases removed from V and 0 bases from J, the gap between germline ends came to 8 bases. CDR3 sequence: CASSIFSDSGNTIYF. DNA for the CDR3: TGTGCCAGTAGTATATTTTCGGACTCTGGAAACACCATATATTTT.

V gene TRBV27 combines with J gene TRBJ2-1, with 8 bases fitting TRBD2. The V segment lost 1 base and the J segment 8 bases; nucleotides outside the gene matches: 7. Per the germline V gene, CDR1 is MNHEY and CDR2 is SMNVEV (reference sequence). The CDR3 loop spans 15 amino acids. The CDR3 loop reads CASSLLGTSGYEQFF. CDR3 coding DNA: TGTGCCAGCAGTTTATTAGGGACTAGTGGGTATGAGCAGTTCTTC.

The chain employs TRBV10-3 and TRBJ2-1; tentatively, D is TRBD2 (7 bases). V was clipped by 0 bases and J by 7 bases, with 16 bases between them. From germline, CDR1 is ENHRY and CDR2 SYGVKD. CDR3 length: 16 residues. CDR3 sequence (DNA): TGTGCCATCAGTGAGTCAGGGGCGGGGGCAGGGAATGAGCAGTTCTTC. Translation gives CAISESGAGAGNEQFF.

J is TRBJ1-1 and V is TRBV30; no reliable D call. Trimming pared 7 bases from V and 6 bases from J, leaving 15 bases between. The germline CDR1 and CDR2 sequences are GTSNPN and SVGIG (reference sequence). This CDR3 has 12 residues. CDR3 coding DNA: TGTGCCTCTAAGTTAAGGGTCGCTGAAGCTTTCTTT. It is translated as CASKLRVAEAFF.

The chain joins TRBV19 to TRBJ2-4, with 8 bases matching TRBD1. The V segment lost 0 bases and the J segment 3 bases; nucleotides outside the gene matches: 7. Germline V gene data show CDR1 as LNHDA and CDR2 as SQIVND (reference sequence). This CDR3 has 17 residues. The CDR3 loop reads CASSIEETGAGKNIQYF. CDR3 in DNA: TGTGCCAGTAGTATAGAAGAGACAGGGGCTGGCAAAAACATTCAGTACTTC.

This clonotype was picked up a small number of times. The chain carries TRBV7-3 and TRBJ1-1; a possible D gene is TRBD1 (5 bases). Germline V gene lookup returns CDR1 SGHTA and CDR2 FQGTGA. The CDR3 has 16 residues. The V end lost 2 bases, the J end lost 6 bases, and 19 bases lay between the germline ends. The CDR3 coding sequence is TGTGCCAGCAGCTTAGTTGGCGGCCGGGGGATTGCTGAAGCTTTCTTT. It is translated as CASSLVGGRGIAEAFF.

CDR3 loop: CASRTGTSGGTDTQYF. CDR3 bases: TGCGCCAGCAGAACGGGGACTAGCGGGGGCACAGATACGCAGTATTTT. The V and J genes are TRBV5-1 and TRBJ2-3, with 13 positions matching TRBD2. This CDR3 is 16 amino acids long. The V gene end was trimmed by 5 bases and the J gene end by 1 base; junction bases not matched to a gene: 4. Germline CDR1 is SGHRS and CDR2 is YFSETQ.

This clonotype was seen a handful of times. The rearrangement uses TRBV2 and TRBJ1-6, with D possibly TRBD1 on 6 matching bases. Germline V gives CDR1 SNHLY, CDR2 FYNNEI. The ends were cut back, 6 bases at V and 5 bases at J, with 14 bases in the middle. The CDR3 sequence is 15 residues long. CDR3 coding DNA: TGTGCCAGCAGAGCCCGACAGGTGAATAATTCACCCCTCCACTTT. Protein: CASRARQVNNSPLHF.

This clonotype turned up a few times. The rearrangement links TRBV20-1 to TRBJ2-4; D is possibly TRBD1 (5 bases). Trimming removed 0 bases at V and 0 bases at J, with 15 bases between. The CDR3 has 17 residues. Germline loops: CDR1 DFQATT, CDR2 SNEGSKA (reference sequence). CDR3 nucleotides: TGCAGTGCTAGAGACCCGGACACCTCTGTAGCCAAAAACATTCAGTACTTC. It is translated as CSARDPDTSVAKNIQYF.

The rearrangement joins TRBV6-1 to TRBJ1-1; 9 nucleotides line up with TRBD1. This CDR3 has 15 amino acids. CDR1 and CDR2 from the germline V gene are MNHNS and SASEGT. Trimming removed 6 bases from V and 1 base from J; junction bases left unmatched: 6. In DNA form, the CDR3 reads TGTGCCAGCAGGGGACAGGGAGGTGGGAACACTGAAGCTTTCTTT. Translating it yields CASRGQGGGNTEAFF.

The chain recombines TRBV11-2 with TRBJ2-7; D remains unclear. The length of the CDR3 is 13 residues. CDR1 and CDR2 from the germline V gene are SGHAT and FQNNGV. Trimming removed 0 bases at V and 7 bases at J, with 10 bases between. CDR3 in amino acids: CASSLDLGREQYF. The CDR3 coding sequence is TGTGCCAGCAGCTTAGATCTGGGAAGGGAGCAGTACTTC.

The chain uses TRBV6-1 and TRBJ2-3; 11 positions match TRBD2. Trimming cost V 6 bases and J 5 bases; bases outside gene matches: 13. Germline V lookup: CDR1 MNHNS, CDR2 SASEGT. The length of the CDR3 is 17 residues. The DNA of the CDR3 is TGTGCCAGCAGCAATCTAGCGGGGGGCCCTACCGGAGATACGCAGTATTTT. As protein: CASSNLAGGPTGDTQYF.

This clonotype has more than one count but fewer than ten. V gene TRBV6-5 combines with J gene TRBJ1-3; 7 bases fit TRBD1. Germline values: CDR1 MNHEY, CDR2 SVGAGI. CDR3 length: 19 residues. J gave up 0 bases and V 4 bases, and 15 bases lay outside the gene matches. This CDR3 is CASSLRQGQIGISGNTIYF. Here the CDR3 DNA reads TGTGCCAGCAGTTTAAGACAGGGACAGATTGGAATCTCTGGAAACACCATATATTTT.

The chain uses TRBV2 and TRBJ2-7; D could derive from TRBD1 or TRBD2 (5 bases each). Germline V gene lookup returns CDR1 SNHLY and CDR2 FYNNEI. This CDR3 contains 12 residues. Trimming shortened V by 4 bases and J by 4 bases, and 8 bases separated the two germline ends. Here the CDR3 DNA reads TGTGCCAGCAGTGGGGACGGATACGAGCAGTACTTC. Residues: CASSGDGYEQYF.

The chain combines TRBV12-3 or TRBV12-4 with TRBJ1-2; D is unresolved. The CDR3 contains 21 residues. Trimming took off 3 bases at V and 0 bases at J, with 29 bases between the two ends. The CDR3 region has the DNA TGTGCCAGCAGTTTGCGGCCCGGGGTTTTCCTTCCAAAGAGGACTAACTATGGCTACACCTTC. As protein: CASSLRPGVFLPKRTNYGYTF.

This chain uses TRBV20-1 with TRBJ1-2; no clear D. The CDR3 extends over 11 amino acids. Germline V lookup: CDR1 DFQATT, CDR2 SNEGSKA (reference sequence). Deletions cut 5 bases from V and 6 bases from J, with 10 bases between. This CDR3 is CSAWIRNGYTF. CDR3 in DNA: TGCAGTGCTTGGATCCGGAATGGCTACACCTTC.

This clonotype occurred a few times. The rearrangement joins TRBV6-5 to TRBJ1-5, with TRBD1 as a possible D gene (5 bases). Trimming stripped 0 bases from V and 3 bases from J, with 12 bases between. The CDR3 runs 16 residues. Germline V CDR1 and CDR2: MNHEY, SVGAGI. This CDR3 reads CASSYSNRTNNQPQHF. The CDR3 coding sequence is TGTGCCAGCAGTTACTCGAACAGGACCAACAATCAGCCCCAGCATTTT.

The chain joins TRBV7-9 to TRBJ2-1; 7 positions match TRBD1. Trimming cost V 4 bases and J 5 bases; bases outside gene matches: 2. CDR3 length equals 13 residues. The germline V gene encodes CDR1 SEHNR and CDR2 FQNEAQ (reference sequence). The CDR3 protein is CASSSGQHNEQFF. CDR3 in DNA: TGTGCCAGCAGCTCGGGACAGCACAATGAGCAGTTCTTC.

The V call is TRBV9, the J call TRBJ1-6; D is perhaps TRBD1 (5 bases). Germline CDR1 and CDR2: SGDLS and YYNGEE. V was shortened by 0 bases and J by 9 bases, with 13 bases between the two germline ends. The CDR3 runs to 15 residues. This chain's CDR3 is CASSVGPGGSSPLHF. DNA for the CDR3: TGTGCCAGCAGCGTAGGTCCCGGGGGGAGTTCACCCCTCCACTTT.

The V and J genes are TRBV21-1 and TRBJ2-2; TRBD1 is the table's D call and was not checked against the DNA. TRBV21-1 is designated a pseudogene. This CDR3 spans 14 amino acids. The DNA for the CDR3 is TGTGCCAGTTGGGGGATTTGGGGTACCGGGGAGCTGTTTTTT. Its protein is CASWGIWGTGELFF.

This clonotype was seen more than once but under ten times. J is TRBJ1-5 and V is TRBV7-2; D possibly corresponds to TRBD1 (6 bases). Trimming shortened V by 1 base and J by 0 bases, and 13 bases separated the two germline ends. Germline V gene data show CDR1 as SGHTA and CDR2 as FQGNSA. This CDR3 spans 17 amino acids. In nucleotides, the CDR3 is TGTGCCAGCAGCTTAGGGGGGGGCAGTTATAGCAATCAGCCCCAGCATTTT. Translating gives CASSLGGGSYSNQPQHF.

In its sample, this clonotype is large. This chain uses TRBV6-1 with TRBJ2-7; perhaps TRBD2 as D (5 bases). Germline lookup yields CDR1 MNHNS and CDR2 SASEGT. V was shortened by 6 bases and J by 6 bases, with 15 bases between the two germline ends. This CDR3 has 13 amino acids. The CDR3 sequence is CASSGVEDGEQYF. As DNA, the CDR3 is TGTGCCAGCAGCGGGGTGGAGGACGGCGAGCAGTACTTC.

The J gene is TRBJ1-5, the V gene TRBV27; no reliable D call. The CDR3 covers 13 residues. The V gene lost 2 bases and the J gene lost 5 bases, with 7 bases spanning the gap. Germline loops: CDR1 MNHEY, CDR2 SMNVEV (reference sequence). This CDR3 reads CASSLGRDQPQHF. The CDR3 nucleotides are TGTGCCAGCAGTTTAGGGAGGGATCAGCCCCAGCATTTT.

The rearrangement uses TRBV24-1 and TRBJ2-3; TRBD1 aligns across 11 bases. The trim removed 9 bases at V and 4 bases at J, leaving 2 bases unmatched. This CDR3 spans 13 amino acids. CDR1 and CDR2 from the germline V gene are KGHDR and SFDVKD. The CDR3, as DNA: TGTGCCACCGGGGGACAGGGGGCAGATACGCAGTATTTT. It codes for CATGGQGADTQYF.

The CDR3 DNA follows: TGTGCCAGCAGTGACTCGGTCCCTGGGACGCAGTATTTT. Residues: CASSDSVPGTQYF. This chain links TRBV6-4 with TRBJ2-3; D not certain. V was pared by 0 bases and J by 9 bases, with 10 bases between. CDR3 length: 13 amino acids. CDR1 and CDR2 from the germline V gene are MRHNA and SNTAGT.

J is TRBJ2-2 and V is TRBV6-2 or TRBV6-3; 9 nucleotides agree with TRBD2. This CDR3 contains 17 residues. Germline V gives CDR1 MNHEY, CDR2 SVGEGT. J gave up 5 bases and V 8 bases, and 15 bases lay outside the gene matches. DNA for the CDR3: TGTGCCAGCGGGGAGATAGCGGGGGCTACCGGGACCGGGGAGCTGTTTTTT. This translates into CASGEIAGATGTGELFF.